The next 2 T cell receptor beta chains were all read from a single sample in a study of blood T cell repertoires in COVID-19. Libraries were prepared by immunoSEQ multiplex PCR; TCRdb keeps only in-frame clonotypes and omits some of them. This table holds 170,000 or so clones, around nine tenths found once. Material: peripheral blood. Receptors were obtained from a man aged 35-49 years with active or convalescent COVID-19.

The chain employs TRBV25-1 and TRBJ1-1; tentative D call: TRBD1 (5 bases). V was pared by 2 bases and J by 7 bases, with 11 bases between. The CDR3 length is 13 residues. The V gene's germline CDR1 is MGHDK and CDR2 SYGVNS. CDR3 sequence: CASSEPPRDEAFF. Written as DNA, the CDR3 is TGTGCCAGCAGTGAACCTCCCAGGGATGAAGCTTTCTTT.

This clone is medium-sized in the sample. The rearrangement joins TRBV23-1 to TRBJ2-7; D gene uncertain. TRBV23-1 is filed as an ORF, its function uncertain. With 0 bases removed from V and 3 bases from J, the gap between germline ends came to 12 bases. The CDR3 totals 15 residues. CDR3 nucleotide sequence: TGCGCCAGCAGTCAATCTACCAGGCGAGACTACGAGCAGTACTTC. Translating it yields CASSQSTRRDYEQYF.